This T cell receptor (beta chain) was sequenced in a study of CD8 T cells in ankylosing spondylitis (dated by TCRdb to 2017 to 2019). As for the study more broadly: The study profiled T cell receptor beta repertoires in healthy donors and ankylosing spondylitis patients to find disease-linked TCR variants. Peripheral blood was sampled, and synovial fluid was also collected from ankylosing spondylitis patients. The full study cohort comprised 25 ankylosing spondylitis patients and 110 or so healthy donors.

TCRdb records Illumina HiSeq 2500 as the sequencer. TCR beta libraries were prepared by quantitative 5'-RACE with molecular barcodes. In the source study's methods: A new computational method, built on a probabilistic model of VDJ rearrangement, was used to identify disease-linked TCR variants. Through fastp at Q25 and MiXCR, TCRdb rebuilt clones from the public reads, retaining in-frame beta chains. Identical CDR3 protein sequences are pooled into one entry, listed with their most common genes and DNA. These V and J calls derive from TCRdb rather than the authors' analysis. For this sample there are about 8,600 distinct CDR3 sequences; about 3.9% appear just once. Jointly, the top ten make up about 10% of the sample. The study at large found these results: The disease-linked clones had a CD8+ phenotype and were found at relatively low frequencies in peripheral blood. The disease-linked clones were reported as significantly enriched in matched synovial fluid samples from ankylosing spondylitis patients. Some of the motif variants had been reported before in the synovial fluid and blood of reactive arthritis patients, a finding that suggests common disease-initiation mechanisms. Blood from ankylosing spondylitis patients appeared to be characterized by a TCR beta motif made up of seven or eight highly homologous amino acid variants.

This clonotype was counted at least ten times. What this receptor recognizes is not known. No base quality values were provided; no much bigger clone lies one nucleotide off. The receptor's source is a female donor with ankylosing spondylitis or in good health (not recorded which). Specimen: blood, either unsorted or a sorted T cell fraction (not recorded which).

The CDR3 region has the sequence CASSEDRGSYEQYF. The DNA is as follows: TGTGCCAGCAGCGAGGACAGGGGGTCCTACGAGCAGTACTTC. This chain joins TRBV9 to TRBJ2-7, with 10 central nucleotides matching TRBD1. In the germline V gene, CDR1 corresponds to SGDLS and CDR2 to YYNGEE. There are 14 amino acids in the CDR3, from cysteine to phenylalanine inclusive. Left in the record is the CDR3 DNA by itself, 42 bases read in frame from the first base. V is trimmed back by 3 bases and J by 1 base, and the junction contains 1 base that no gene match accounts for.